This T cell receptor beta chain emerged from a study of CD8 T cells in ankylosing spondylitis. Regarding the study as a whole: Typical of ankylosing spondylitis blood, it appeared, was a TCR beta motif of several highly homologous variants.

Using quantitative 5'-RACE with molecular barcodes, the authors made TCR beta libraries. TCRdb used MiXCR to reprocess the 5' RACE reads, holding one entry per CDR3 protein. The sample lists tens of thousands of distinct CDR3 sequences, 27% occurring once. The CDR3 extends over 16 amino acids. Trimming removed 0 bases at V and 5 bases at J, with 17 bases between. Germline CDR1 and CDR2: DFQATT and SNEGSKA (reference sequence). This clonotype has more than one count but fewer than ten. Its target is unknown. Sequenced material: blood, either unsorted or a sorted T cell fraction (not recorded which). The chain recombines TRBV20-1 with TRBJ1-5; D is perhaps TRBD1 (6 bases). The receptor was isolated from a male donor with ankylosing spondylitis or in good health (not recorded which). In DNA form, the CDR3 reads TGCAGTGCTAGAGATCCTCGGGGGGCTGAGGATCAGCCCCAGCATTTT. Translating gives CSARDPRGAEDQPQHF.